This T cell receptor (beta chain) was documented in a study of vaccination and CD4 T cells after COVID-19. Treatment described: approximately nine-day PBMC culture with coronavirus spike peptide pools or control peptides (ViraFEST assay). Germline CDR1 reads SNHLY; CDR2 reads FYNNEI. The CDR3 is 13 residues long. Sequenced with the Oncomine TCR Beta short-read assay was DNA taken from cultured CD4+ T cells. MiXCR, applied by TCRdb to the PCR reads, yields one record per CDR3 protein. Of tens of thousands of distinct CDR3 sequences detected, roughly 40% appear once; the ten largest clones hold approximately 17%. With regard to this clonotype: Its antigen is not known. The germline gene is not matched at one end of the junction; a read error may be the cause.

The source of this sequence is a human donor who received a COVID-19 vaccine. This chain links TRBV2 with TRBJ1-1; D is possibly TRBD1 (6 bases). Sequencing was performed on CD4+ T cells from blood, cultured in vitro, taken before SARS-CoV-2 vaccination. The CDR3 here is CANSVGGQTEAFF. The CDR3, as DNA: TGTGCCAACAGTGTTGGGGGCCAGACTGAAGCTTTCTTT. The variable domain in full, with the rest retrieved from reference TRBV2 and TRBJ1-1, is EPEVTQTPSHQVTQMGQEVILRCVPISNHLYFYWYRQILGQKVEFLVSFYNNEISEKSEIFDDQFSVERPDGSNFTLKIRSTKLEDSAMYFCANSVGGQTEAFFGQGTRLTVV.